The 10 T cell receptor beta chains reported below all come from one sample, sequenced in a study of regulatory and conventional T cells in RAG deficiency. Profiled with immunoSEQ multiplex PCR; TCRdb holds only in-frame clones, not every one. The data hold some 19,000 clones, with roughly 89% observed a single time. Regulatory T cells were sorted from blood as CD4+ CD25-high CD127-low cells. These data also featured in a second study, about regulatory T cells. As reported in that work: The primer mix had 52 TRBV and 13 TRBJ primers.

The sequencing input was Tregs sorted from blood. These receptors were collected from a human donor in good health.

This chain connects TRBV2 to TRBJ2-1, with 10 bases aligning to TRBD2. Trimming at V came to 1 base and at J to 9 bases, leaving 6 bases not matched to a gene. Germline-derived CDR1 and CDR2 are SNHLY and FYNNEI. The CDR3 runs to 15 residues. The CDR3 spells CASSEGLAGASEQFF. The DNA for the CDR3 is TGTGCCAGCAGTGAAGGGCTAGCGGGAGCTAGTGAGCAGTTCTTC.

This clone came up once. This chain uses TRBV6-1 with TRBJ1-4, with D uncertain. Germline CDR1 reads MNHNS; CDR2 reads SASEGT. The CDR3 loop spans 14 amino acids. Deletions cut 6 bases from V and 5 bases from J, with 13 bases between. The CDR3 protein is CASRGGAQNEKLFF. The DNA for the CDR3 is TGTGCCAGCAGGGGAGGAGCACAAAATGAAAAACTGTTTTTT.

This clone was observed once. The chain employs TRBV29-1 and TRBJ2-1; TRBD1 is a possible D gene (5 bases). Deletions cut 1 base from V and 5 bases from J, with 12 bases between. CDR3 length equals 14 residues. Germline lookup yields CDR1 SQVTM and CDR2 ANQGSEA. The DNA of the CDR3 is TGCAGCGTTGAAGCCAGACAGTTAGACAATGAGCAGTTCTTC. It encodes CSVEARQLDNEQFF.

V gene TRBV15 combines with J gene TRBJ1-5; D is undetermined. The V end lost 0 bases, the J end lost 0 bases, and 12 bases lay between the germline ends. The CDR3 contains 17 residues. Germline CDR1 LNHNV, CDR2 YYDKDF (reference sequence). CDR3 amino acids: CATSRDPREISNQPQHF. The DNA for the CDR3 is TGTGCCACCAGCAGAGATCCTCGGGAGATTAGCAATCAGCCCCAGCATTTT.

CDR3 nucleotide sequence: TGTGCCAGCAGCTTAGGAGAGGGCAGGGGGCGCCGAAATGAGCAGTTCTTC. Its protein product is CASSLGEGRGRRNEQFF. The chain combines TRBV7-6 with TRBJ2-1; 8 positions agree with TRBD1. This CDR3 comprises 17 residues. With 1 base clipped from V and 7 bases from J, the junction kept 12 bases outside the gene matches. The germline V gene has CDR1 SGHVS and CDR2 FNYEAQ.

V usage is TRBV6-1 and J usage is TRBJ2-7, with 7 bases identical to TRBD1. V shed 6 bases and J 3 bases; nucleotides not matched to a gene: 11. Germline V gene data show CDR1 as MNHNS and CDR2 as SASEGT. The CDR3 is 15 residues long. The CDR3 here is CASRTRDRDIYEQYF. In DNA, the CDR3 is TGTGCCAGCAGAACCCGGGACAGAGACATCTACGAGCAGTACTTC.

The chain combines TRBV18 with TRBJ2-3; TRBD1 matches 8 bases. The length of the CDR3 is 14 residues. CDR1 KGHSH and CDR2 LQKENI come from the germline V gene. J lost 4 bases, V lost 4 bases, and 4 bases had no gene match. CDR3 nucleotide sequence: TGTGCCAGCTCACGGGGACAGGTTTCAGATACGCAGTATTTT. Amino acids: CASSRGQVSDTQYF.

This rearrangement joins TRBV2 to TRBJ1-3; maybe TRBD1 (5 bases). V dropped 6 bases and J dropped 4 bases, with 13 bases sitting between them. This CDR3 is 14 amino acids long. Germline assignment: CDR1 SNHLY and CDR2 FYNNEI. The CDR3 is CASRTGLGGNTIYF. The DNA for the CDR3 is TGTGCCAGCAGAACGGGACTCGGCGGAAACACCATATATTTT.

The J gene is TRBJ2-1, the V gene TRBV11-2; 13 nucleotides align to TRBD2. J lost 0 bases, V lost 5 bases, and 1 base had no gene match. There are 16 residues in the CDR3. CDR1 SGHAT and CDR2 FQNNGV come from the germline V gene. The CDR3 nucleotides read TGTGCCAGCAGCCGGACTAGCGGGAGCTCCTACAATGAGCAGTTCTTC. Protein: CASSRTSGSSYNEQFF.

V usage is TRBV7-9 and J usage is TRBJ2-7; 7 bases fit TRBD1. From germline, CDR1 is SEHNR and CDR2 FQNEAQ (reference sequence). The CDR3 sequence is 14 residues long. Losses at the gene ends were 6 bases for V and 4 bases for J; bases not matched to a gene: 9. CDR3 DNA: TGTGCCAGCAGAGAAGCCGGGACAGCATACGAGCAGTACTTC. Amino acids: CASREAGTAYEQYF.